Below are 2 T cell receptor beta chains sequenced from a single sample in a study of blood T cell repertoires in COVID-19. Assay: immunoSEQ multiplex PCR; the TCRdb copy retains only in-frame clones and omits some. The sample has under 200,000 clones, 84% seen once. The sequencing sample was made of peripheral blood. The source is a man between 18 and 29 years old with active or convalescent COVID-19.

This clone was seen a single time. The genes are TRBV10-3 and TRBJ2-1, with D tentatively TRBD2 (5 bases). Per the germline V gene, CDR1 is ENHRY and CDR2 is SYGVKD. The CDR3 length is 13 residues. Between the trimmed V and J ends, which lost 9 bases and 0 bases, there was a span of 9 bases. The CDR3 DNA reads TGTGCCATTCAAACTAGCTCCTACAATGAGCAGTTCTTC. As protein: CAIQTSSYNEQFF.

This clone was detected only once. Compared with germline, one end of the junction differs, possibly owing to a read error. The rearrangement links TRBV4-2 to TRBJ2-3, with 14 positions matching TRBD2. The CDR3 has 16 residues. Per the germline V gene, CDR1 is LGHNA and CDR2 is YNFKEQ. CDR3 in amino acids: CASSQDPGGTSGSVDF. The CDR3 coding sequence is TGTGCCAGCAGCCAAGATCCTGGGGGGACTAGCGGGAGCGTTGATTTT.